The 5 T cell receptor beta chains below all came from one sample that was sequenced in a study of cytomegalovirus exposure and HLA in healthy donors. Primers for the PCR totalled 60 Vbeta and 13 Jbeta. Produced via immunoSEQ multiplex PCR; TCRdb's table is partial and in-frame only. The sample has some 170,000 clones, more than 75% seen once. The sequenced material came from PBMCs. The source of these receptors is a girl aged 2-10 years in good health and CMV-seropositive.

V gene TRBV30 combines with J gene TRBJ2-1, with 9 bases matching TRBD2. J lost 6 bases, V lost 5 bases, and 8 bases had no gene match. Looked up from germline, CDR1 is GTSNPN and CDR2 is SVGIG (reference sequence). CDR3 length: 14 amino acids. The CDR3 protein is CAWGDDSGSNEQFF. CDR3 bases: TGTGCCTGGGGGGACGATAGCGGGAGCAATGAGCAGTTCTTC. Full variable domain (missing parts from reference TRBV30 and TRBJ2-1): SQTIHQWPATLVQPVGSPLSLECTVEGTSNPNLYWYRQAAGRGLQLLFYSVGIGQISSEVPQNLSASRPQDRQFILSSKKLLLSDSGFYLCAWGDDSGSNEQFFGPGTRLTVL.

The CDR3 nucleotides read TGCAGCGTTAATGAGGACAGCTCGGGGTACAATGAGCAGTTCTTC. Protein product: CSVNEDSSGYNEQFF. The V gene is TRBV29-1, the J gene TRBJ2-1, with a weak D call TRBD1 (6 bases). Per the germline V gene, CDR1 is SQVTM and CDR2 is ANQGSEA. V was clipped by 5 bases and J by 4 bases, with 18 bases between them. The CDR3 is made up of 15 amino acids.

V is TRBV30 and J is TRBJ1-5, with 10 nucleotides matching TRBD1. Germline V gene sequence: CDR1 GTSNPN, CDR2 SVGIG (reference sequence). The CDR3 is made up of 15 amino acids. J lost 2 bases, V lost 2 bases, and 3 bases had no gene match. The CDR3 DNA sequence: TGTGCCTGGAGTACCGGGACAGGGGGCAATCAGCCCCAGCATTTT. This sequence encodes CAWSTGTGGNQPQHF.

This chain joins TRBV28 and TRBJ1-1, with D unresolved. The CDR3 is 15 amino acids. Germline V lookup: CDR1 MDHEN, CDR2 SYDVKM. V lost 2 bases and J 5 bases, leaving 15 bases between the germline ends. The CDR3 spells CASSLMRRRRTEAFF. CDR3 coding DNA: TGTGCCAGCAGTTTAATGAGGAGGAGAAGGACTGAAGCTTTCTTT.

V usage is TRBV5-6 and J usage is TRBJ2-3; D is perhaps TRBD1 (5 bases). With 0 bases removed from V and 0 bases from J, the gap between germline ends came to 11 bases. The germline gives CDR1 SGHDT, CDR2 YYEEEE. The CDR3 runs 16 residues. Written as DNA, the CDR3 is TGTGCCAGCAGCTTGGGCCCGCAGGGTAGCACAGATACGCAGTATTTT. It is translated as CASSLGPQGSTDTQYF.